The clone carrying this TCR beta chain was counted between two and nine times. One entry per CDR3 protein, called by TCRdb with MiXCR from the 5' RACE reads. Altogether roughly 600,000 distinct CDR3 sequences are present, more than 15% being singletons, with the ten largest covering 12%. This specimen belongs to a study of T-cell memory formation after mild COVID-19. The sample consisted of PBMCs or a T cell subset sorted from them (not recorded which). The clonotype comes from an adult woman who had mild COVID-19 (a few samples of this study predate the infection). Cell type and time point are not known.

CDR3 residues: CATSDPGQGNEQYF. In DNA form, the CDR3 reads TGTGCCACCAGTGATCCCGGACAGGGAAACGAGCAGTACTTC. This rearrangement joins TRBV24-1 to TRBJ2-7; 8 nucleotides align to TRBD1. With 3 bases clipped from V and 5 bases from J, the junction kept 5 bases outside the gene matches. This CDR3 region has 14 residues. Germline V gene sequence: CDR1 KGHDR, CDR2 SFDVKD.